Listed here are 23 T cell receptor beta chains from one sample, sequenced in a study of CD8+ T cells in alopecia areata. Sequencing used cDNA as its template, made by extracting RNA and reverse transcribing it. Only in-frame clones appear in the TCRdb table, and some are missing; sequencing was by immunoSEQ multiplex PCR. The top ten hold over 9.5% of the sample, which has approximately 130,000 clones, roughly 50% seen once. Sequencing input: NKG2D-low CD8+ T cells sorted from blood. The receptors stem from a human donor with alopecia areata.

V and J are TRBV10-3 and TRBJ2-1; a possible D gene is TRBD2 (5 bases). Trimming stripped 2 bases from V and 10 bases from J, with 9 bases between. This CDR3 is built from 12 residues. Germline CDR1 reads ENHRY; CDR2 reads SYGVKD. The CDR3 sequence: CAISEAGLEQFF. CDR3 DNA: TGTGCCATCAGTGAGGCGGGTCTAGAGCAGTTCTTC.

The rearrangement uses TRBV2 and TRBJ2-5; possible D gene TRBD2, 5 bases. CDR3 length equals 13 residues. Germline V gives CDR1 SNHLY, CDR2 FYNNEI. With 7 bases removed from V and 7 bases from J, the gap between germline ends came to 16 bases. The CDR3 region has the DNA TGTGCCAGCACACCGGGATCCCCAGGGACCCAGTACTTC. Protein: CASTPGSPGTQYF.

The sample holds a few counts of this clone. CDR3 bases: TGCGCCAGCAGCTTGGAGACAGTCACAGATACGCAGTATTTT. Its translation: CASSLETVTDTQYF. This rearrangement joins TRBV5-1 to TRBJ2-3; TRBD1 is a possible D gene (5 bases). V shed 0 bases and J shed 2 bases, with 7 bases lying between them. Germline V CDR1 and CDR2: SGHRS, YFSETQ. This CDR3 contains 14 residues.

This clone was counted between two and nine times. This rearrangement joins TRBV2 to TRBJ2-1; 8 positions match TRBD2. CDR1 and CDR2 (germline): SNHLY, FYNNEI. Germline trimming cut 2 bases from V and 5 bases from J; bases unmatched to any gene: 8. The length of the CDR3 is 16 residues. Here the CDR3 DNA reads TGTGCCAGCAGTGAAAGGTTGCGGGAGGTGAACAATGAGCAGTTCTTC. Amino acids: CASSERLREVNNEQFF.

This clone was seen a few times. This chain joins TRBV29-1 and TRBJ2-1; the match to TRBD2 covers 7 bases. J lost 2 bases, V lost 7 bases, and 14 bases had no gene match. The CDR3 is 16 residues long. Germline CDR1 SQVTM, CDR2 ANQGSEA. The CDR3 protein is CSAEAGTTSAYNEQFF. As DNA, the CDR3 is TGCAGCGCCGAGGCGGGAACCACTAGCGCCTACAATGAGCAGTTCTTC.

The CDR3 reads CASSYGQGNDEQYF. The CDR3 bases are TGTGCCAGCAGTTATGGCCAGGGGAACGACGAGCAGTACTTC. The J gene is TRBJ2-7, the V gene TRBV6-5, with D possibly matching TRBD1 (6 bases). Trimming removed 3 bases at V and 5 bases at J, with 14 bases between. The CDR3 length is 14 residues. Germline lookup yields CDR1 MNHEY and CDR2 SVGAGI.

The CDR3 is CSVLLRTATTGELFF. In DNA, the CDR3 is TGCAGCGTCCTTCTCCGGACAGCTACTACCGGGGAGCTGTTTTTT. J is TRBJ2-2 and V is TRBV29-1; the D gene is possibly TRBD1 (6 bases). V was cut by 6 bases and J by 5 bases, with 19 bases left in between. Germline CDR1 is SQVTM and CDR2 is ANQGSEA. This CDR3 comprises 15 residues.

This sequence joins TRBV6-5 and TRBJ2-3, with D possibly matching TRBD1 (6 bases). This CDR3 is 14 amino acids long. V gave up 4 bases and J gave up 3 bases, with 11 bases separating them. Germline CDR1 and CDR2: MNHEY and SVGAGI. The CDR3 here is CASSWSTGTDTQYF. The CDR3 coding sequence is TGTGCCAGCAGTTGGTCCACAGGGACAGATACGCAGTATTTT.

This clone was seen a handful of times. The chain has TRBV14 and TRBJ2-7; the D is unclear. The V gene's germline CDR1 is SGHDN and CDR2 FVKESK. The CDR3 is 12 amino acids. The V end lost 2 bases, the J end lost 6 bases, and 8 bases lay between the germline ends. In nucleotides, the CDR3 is TGTGCCAGCAGCCAACCAGGTGTCGAGCAGTACTTC. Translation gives CASSQPGVEQYF. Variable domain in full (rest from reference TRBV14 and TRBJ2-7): EAGVTQFPSHSVIEKGQTVTLRCDPISGHDNLYWYRRVMGKEIKFLLHFVKESKQDESGMPNNRFLAERTGGTYSTLKVQPAELEDSGVYFCASSQPGVEQYFGPGTRLTVT.

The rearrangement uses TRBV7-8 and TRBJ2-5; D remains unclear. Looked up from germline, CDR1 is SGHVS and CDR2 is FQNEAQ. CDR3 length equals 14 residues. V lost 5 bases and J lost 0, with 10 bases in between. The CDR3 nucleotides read TGTGCCAGCAGCCCAGGAACGAACCAAGAGACCCAGTACTTC. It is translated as CASSPGTNQETQYF.

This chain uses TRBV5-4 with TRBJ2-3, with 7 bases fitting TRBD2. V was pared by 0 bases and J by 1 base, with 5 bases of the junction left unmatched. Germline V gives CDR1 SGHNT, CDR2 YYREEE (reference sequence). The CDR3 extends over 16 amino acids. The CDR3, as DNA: TGTGCCAGCAGCTTGGGAGACAGCGGGGGCACAGATACGCAGTATTTT. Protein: CASSLGDSGGTDTQYF.

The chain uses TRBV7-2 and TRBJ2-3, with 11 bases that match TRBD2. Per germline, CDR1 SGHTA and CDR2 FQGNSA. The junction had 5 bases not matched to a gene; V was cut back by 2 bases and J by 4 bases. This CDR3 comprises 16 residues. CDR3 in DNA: TGTGCCAGCAGCTTAACTAGCGGGAGAGACCCAGATACGCAGTATTTT. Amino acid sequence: CASSLTSGRDPDTQYF.

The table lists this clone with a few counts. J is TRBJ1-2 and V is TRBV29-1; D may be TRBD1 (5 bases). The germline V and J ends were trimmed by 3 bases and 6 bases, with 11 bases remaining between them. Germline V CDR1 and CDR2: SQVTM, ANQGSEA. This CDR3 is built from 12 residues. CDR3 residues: CSVDFQGNGYTF. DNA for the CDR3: TGCAGCGTTGACTTTCAGGGTAATGGCTACACCTTC.

The CDR3 reads CSVEGSNNEQFF. CDR3 bases: TGCAGCGTTGAAGGCAGTAACAATGAGCAGTTCTTC. V gene TRBV29-1 combines with J gene TRBJ2-1; unclear D gene. V shed 1 base and J shed 5 bases, with 6 bases lying between them. The germline V gene has CDR1 SQVTM and CDR2 ANQGSEA. CDR3 size: 12 residues.

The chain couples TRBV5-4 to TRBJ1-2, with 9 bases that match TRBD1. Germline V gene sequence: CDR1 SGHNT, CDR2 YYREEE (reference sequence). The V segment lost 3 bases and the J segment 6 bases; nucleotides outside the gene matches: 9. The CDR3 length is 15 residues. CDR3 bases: TGTGCCAGCAGCTGGCTCGGGGGACAGGGCGATGGCTACACCTTC. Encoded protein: CASSWLGGQGDGYTF.

The CDR3 sequence is CSVEDIHRGRTGELFF. The CDR3 nucleotides read TGCAGCGTTGAAGACATTCATAGGGGGCGGACCGGGGAGCTGTTTTTT. V is TRBV29-1 and J is TRBJ2-2; the match to TRBD1 covers 7 bases. The CDR3 runs to 16 residues. Germline CDR1 is SQVTM and CDR2 is ANQGSEA. The V and J ends lost 0 bases and 5 bases, in that order; junction bases with no gene match: 9.

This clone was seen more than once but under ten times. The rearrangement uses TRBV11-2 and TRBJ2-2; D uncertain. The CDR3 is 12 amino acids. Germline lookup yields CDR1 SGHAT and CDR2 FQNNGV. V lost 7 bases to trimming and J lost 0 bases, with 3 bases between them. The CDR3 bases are TGTGCCAGCACATCGAACACCGGGGAGCTGTTTTTT. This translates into CASTSNTGELFF.

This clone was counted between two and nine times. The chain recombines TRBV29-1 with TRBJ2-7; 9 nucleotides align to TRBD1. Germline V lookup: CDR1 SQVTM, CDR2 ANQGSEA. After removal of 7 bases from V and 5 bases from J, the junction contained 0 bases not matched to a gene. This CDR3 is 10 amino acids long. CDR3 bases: TGCAGCGGGGACAGGGACGAGCAGTACTTC. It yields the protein CSGDRDEQYF.

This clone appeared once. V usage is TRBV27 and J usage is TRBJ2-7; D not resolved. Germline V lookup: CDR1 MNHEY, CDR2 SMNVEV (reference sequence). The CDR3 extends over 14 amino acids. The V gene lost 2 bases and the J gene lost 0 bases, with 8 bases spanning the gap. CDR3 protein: CASSLGQDSYEQYF. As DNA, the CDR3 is TGTGCCAGCAGTTTAGGGCAGGACTCCTACGAGCAGTACTTC.

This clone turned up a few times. The CDR3 coding sequence is TGTGCCACCAGCAGAGATTTAAGCACAGATACGCAGTATTTT. This codes for CATSRDLSTDTQYF. The genes are TRBV15 and TRBJ2-3; the D is unclear. Germline V lookup: CDR1 LNHNV, CDR2 YYDKDF (reference sequence). The CDR3 runs 14 residues. Trimming removed 0 bases at V and 0 bases at J, with 4 bases between.

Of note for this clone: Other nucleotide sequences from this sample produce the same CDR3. The DNA of the CDR3 is TGCAGCGTTGAAGGCCAGGCCTACGAGCAGTACTTC. It yields the protein CSVEGQAYEQYF. V usage is TRBV29-1 and J usage is TRBJ2-7; D gene unclear. The V gene lost 1 base and the J gene lost 2 bases, with 6 bases spanning the gap. Germline-derived CDR1 and CDR2 are SQVTM and ANQGSEA. The CDR3 contains 12 residues.

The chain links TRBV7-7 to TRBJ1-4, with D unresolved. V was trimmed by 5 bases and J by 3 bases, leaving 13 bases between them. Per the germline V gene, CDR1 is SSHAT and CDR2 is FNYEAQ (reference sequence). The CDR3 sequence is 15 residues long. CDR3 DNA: TGTGCCAGCAGCGAAAGGGCAGGCTCTAATGAAAAACTGTTTTTT. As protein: CASSERAGSNEKLFF.

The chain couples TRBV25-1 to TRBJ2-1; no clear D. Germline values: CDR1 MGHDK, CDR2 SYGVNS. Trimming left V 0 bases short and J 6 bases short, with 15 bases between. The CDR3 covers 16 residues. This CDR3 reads CASSEYNRSPANEQFF. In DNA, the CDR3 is TGTGCCAGCAGTGAATATAACCGATCCCCTGCCAATGAGCAGTTCTTC.